The rows below give T cell receptor beta chains drawn from one sample of a study of shared T cell receptors in the human thymus. Assay: immunoSEQ multiplex PCR; the TCRdb copy retains only in-frame clones and omits some. The table records around 67,000 clones, 90% to 95% of them present only once. The sample taken for sequencing was thymocytes. These receptors were obtained from a human donor. CDR3s include the opening cysteine and the closing phenylalanine or tryptophan. The D gene is left open where the match is weak. The size field is filled for only some rows; it gives once, few, many or a size class.

>NA|TRBV4-2|TRBD2|18|TRBJ2-1
CASSQVLGLAGLYNEQFF
TGTGCCAGCAGCCAAGTATTGGGACTAGCGGGGTTGTACAATGAGCAGTTCTTC
>NA|TRBV4-3|NA|18|TRBJ1-4
CASSPIRSWGPTNEKLFF
TGCGCCAGCAGCCCGATCCGGAGTTGGGGGCCAACTAATGAAAAACTGTTTTTT
>once|TRBV6-1|TRBD2|17|TRBJ2-3
CASSEARGGASTDTQYF
TGTGCCAGCAGTGAAGCCCGGGGGGGTGCTAGCACAGATACGCAGTATTTT
>NA|TRBV7-3|NA|15|TRBJ2-5
CASSPGAVGGETQYF
TGTGCCAGCAGCCCAGGGGCGGTGGGTGGAGAGACCCAGTACTTC
>NA|TRBV27|NA|15|TRBJ2-2
CASSPPGGATGELFF
TGTGCCAGCAGTCCCCCGGGGGGCGCGACCGGGGAGCTGTTTTTT
>NA|TRBV28|NA|17|TRBJ1-2
CASSLQLWGARDYGYTF
TGTGCCAGCAGTCTACAGTTATGGGGGGCTCGTGACTATGGCTACACCTTC
>NA|TRBV5-1|TRBD1|18|TRBJ2-5
CASSFSPTPDRERKTQYF
TGCGCCAGCAGCTTTTCCCCCACCCCTGACAGGGAAAGAAAGACCCAGTACTTC
>NA|TRBV7-7|TRBD2|16|TRBJ2-1
CASSTSRASGVYEQFF
TGTGCCAGCAGCACCTCCCGGGCTAGCGGGGTTTATGAGCAGTTCTTC
>NA|TRBV2|NA|16|TRBJ1-5
CASSSFWEGYGQPQHF
TGTGCCAGCAGTTCTTTCTGGGAAGGGTATGGTCAGCCCCAGCATTTT
>NA|TRBV2|NA|16|TRBJ2-3
CARWRARDGPTDTQYF
TGTGCCAGGTGGAGGGCTAGAGACGGTCCCACAGATACGCAGTATTTT
>NA|TRBV7-2|NA|14|TRBJ1-5
CASSREYSNQPQHF
TGTGCCAGCAGCCGCGAATATAGCAATCAGCCCCAGCATTTT
>NA|TRBV5-6|NA|12|TRBJ1-1
CASSLNHTEAFF
TGTGCCAGCAGCTTGAATCACACTGAAGCTTTCTTT
>NA|TRBV19|NA|16|TRBJ2-5
CASSTRTRDFQETQYF
TGTGCCAGTAGTACCCGCACTCGGGACTTTCAAGAGACCCAGTACTTC
>NA|TRBV10-3|TRBD1|16|TRBJ2-7
CAINGKPGQPSYEQYF
TGTGCCATCAATGGGAAACCGGGACAGCCATCCTACGAGCAGTACTTC
>NA|TRBV28|NA|17|TRBJ2-2
CASSSTWGARYTGELFF
TGTGCCAGCAGCTCCACCTGGGGGGCGCGATACACCGGGGAGCTGTTTTTT
>NA|TRBV4-1|NA|16|TRBJ1-6
CASSQVFVGGCSPLHF
TGCGCCAGCAGCCAAGTATTCGTAGGAGGGTGCTCACCCCTCCACTTT
>NA|TRBV4-1|NA|17|TRBJ1-1
CASSQVRGGGRGFEAFF
TGCGCCAGCAGCCAAGTAAGGGGAGGTGGGAGGGGCTTTGAAGCTTTCTTT
>NA|TRBV4-2|NA|17|TRBJ1-3
CASSQAPGPSSGNTIYF
TGTGCCAGCAGCCAAGCCCCGGGACCCAGCTCTGGAAACACCATATATTTT
>NA|TRBV4-2|NA|18|TRBJ1-3
CASSQDRADDVCGNTIYF
TGTGCCAGCAGCCAAGATAGGGCAGACGATGTTTGCGGAAACACCATATATTTT
>NA|TRBV12-5|NA|14|TRBJ2-3
CASTPWGPRDTQYF
TGTGCTAGTACCCCATGGGGACCGCGGGATACGCAGTATTTT
>once|TRBV7-3|NA|13|TRBJ1-2
CASSLTDGYGYTF
TGTGCCAGCAGCTTAACGGACGGGTATGGCTACACCTTC
>few|TRBV5-4|NA|17|TRBJ2-7
CASSLGVPTGCWDEQYF
TGTGCCAGCAGCTTGGGGGTCCCGACAGGCTGTTGGGACGAGCAGTACTTC
>once|TRBV19|NA|14|TRBJ1-2
CASTCRESSGGYTF
TGTGCCAGCACCTGCAGGGAATCATCAGGGGGCTACACCTTC
>NA|TRBV7-9|NA|16|TRBJ2-3
CASSFPRRGHTDTQYF
TGTGCCAGCAGCTTCCCCAGGCGGGGACACACAGATACGCAGTATTTT
>NA|TRBV7-6|NA|13|TRBJ1-5
CASSHGNAQPQHF
TGTGCCAGCAGTCACGGTAACGCTCAGCCCCAGCATTTT
>once|TRBV10-3|NA|13|TRBJ2-7
CAISDLALWEQYF
TGTGCCATCAGTGACCTAGCTCTGTGGGAGCAGTACTTC
>NA|TRBV4-2|NA|16|TRBJ1-6
CASSHDGQVINSPLHF
TGTGCCAGCAGCCATGATGGGCAGGTCATCAATTCACCCCTCCACTTT
>NA|TRBV11-2|TRBD1|15|TRBJ1-1
CASSRRQGMNTEAFF
TGTGCCAGCAGCCGACGACAGGGGATGAACACTGAAGCTTTCTTT
>NA|TRBV6-6|TRBD2|16|TRBJ2-4
CASSYPTSGGANIQYF
TGTGCCAGCAGTTACCCGACTAGCGGGGGGGCAAACATTCAGTACTTC
>NA|TRBV5-6|NA|16|TRBJ1-2
CASSPRRAGVVDGYTF
TGTGCCAGCAGCCCAAGAAGGGCGGGGGTGGTTGATGGCTACACCTTC
>NA|TRBV18|NA|16|TRBJ2-7
CASSPKLTGTPYEQYF
TGTGCCAGCTCACCAAAACTTACAGGGACTCCCTACGAGCAGTACTTC
>NA|TRBV27|NA|17|TRBJ1-6
CASLGTSVHSYNSPLHF
TGTGCCAGCCTCGGGACCTCAGTCCACTCCTATAATTCACCCCTCCACTTT
>NA|TRBV12-5|NA|16|TRBJ1-5
CASGPGTDYSNQPQHF
TGTGCTAGTGGCCCAGGGACGGATTATAGCAATCAGCCCCAGCATTTT
>NA|TRBV5-6|NA|15|TRBJ2-3
CASTDSRTEVRTQYF
TGTGCCAGCACCGACTCCAGGACGGAGGTTCGGACGCAGTATTTT
>NA|TRBV7-3|NA|13|TRBJ2-1
CASSLQGGHEQFF
TGTGCCAGCAGCCTCCAGGGGGGGCATGAGCAGTTCTTC
>NA|TRBV6-5|NA|11|TRBJ2-7
CACGPIYEQYF
TGTGCCTGCGGGCCAATCTACGAGCAGTACTTC
>NA|TRBV7-8|TRBD1|15|TRBJ1-1
CASSDRTGVNTEAFF
TGTGCCAGCAGCGACCGGACAGGGGTGAACACTGAAGCTTTCTTT
>NA|TRBV5-1|NA|19|TRBJ2-5
CASSLTRRGDWGTRETQYF
TGCGCCAGCAGCCTCACCCGCAGGGGCGATTGGGGCACGAGGGAGACCCAGTACTTC
>NA|TRBV9|NA|21|TRBJ2-2
CASSVDRGGQETIANTGELFF
TGTGCCAGCAGCGTAGACCGGGGGGGACAGGAGACCATTGCGAACACCGGGGAGCTGTTTTTT
>NA|TRBV2|NA|16|TRBJ2-5
CASSELRGAPGETQYF
TGTGCCAGCAGTGAATTGAGGGGGGCTCCCGGAGAGACCCAGTACTTC
>NA|TRBV4-1|NA|15|TRBJ1-5
CASSQDWGEVQPQHF
TGCGCCAGCAGCCAAGACTGGGGCGAGGTTCAGCCCCAGCATTTT
>once|TRBV25-1|NA|16|TRBJ1-3
CASSEFGGISGNTIYF
TGTGCCAGCAGTGAATTTGGGGGGATCTCTGGAAACACCATATATTTT
>NA|TRBV7-3|NA|14|TRBJ1-1
CASSSLGAGTEAFF
TGTGCCAGCAGCTCCTTGGGGGCTGGAACTGAAGCTTTCTTT
>NA|TRBV12-5|NA|10|TRBJ1-1
CASGLTEAFF
TGTGCTAGTGGTCTGACTGAAGCTTTCTTT
>NA|TRBV4-3|NA|14|TRBJ1-6
CASSQGPGNSPLHF
TGCGCCAGCAGCCAAGGACCAGGGAATTCACCCCTCCACTTT
>NA|TRBV5-1|TRBD1|15|TRBJ1-5
CASSPTGGGNQPQHF
TGCGCCAGCAGCCCGACAGGGGGTGGCAATCAGCCCCAGCATTTT